A single sample gave rise to the 20 T cell receptor beta chains below, sequenced in a study of cytomegalovirus exposure and HLA in healthy donors. Measured with immunoSEQ multiplex PCR; TCRdb has only the in-frame clones, and not every one. The sample carries around 150,000 clones, approximately 87% recorded once. Sequenced: PBMCs. Receptor source: a young woman in good health and CMV-seronegative.

To note about this clone: Distinct nucleotide sequences in the sample also encode this CDR3. The chain links TRBV7-2 to TRBJ2-1, with D possibly TRBD2 on 6 matching bases. Trimming shortened V by 3 bases and J by 1 base, and 7 bases separated the two germline ends. From germline, CDR1 is SGHTA and CDR2 FQGNSA. CDR3 size: 14 residues. The CDR3 loop is CASSFSGSYNEQFF. Here the CDR3 DNA reads TGTGCCAGCAGCTTTAGCGGTTCCTACAATGAGCAGTTCTTC. Supplemented by reference TRBV7-2 and TRBJ2-1, the full variable domain reads GAGVSQSPSNKVTEKGKDVELRCDPISGHTALYWYRQSLGQGLEFLIYFQGNSAPDKSGLPSDRFSAERTGGSVSTLTIQRTQQEDSAVYLCASSFSGSYNEQFFGPGTRLTVL.

This chain connects TRBV5-3 to TRBJ2-1, with TRBD2 as a possible D gene (7 bases). TRBV5-3 is labeled an ORF, and its function is uncertain. The germline V and J ends were trimmed by 4 bases and 2 bases, with 19 bases remaining between them. The CDR3 is 17 amino acids. This CDR3 is CARSRDYRGAPYNEQFF. The CDR3 bases are TGTGCCAGAAGCAGGGACTATCGGGGGGCCCCCTACAATGAGCAGTTCTTC.

V gene TRBV7-9 combines with J gene TRBJ1-1; D gene unclear. This CDR3 has 12 residues. Germline V gene lookup returns CDR1 SEHNR and CDR2 FQNEAQ (reference sequence). The V gene lost 7 bases and the J gene lost 3 bases, with 9 bases spanning the gap. CDR3 nucleotides: TGTGCCAGCACGGACGGCGACACTGAAGCTTTCTTT. Translation: CASTDGDTEAFF.

This clone was found once. The chain links TRBV18 to TRBJ2-5, with TRBD1 as a possible D gene (6 bases). The V gene's germline CDR1 is KGHSH and CDR2 LQKENI. The CDR3 is made up of 15 amino acids. Trimming left V 3 bases short and J 2 bases short, with 13 bases between. The CDR3 here is CASSPDRTSQETQYF. The CDR3 nucleotides read TGTGCCAGCTCACCCGACAGGACTTCACAAGAGACCCAGTACTTC.

CDR3: CASSYSGVSYNEQFF. In DNA, the CDR3 is TGTGCCAGCAGCTATTCAGGGGTTTCTTACAATGAGCAGTTCTTC. The chain is built from TRBV7-2 and TRBJ2-1; a possible D gene is TRBD1 (6 bases). Germline loops: CDR1 SGHTA, CDR2 FQGNSA. The CDR3 is 15 amino acids. V was trimmed by 4 bases and J by 4 bases, leaving 14 bases between them.

The chain combines TRBV25-1 with TRBJ2-1; D possibly corresponds to TRBD2 (5 bases). V dropped 7 bases and J dropped 0 bases, with 10 bases sitting between them. Germline V gene sequence: CDR1 MGHDK, CDR2 SYGVNS. This CDR3 contains 14 residues. The CDR3 nucleotides are TGTGCCAGCATAGGAGGTCGCTCCTACAATGAGCAGTTCTTC. Encoded protein: CASIGGRSYNEQFF. The full variable domain, completed using reference TRBV25-1 and TRBJ2-1, is EADIYQTPRYLVIGTGKKITLECSQTMGHDKMYWYQQDPGMELHLIHYSYGVNSTEKGDLSSESTVSRIRTEHFPLTLESARPSHTSQYLCASIGGRSYNEQFFGPGTRLTVL.

The V gene is TRBV29-1, the J gene TRBJ2-1; no clear D. In germline, CDR1 is SQVTM, CDR2 ANQGSEA. Trimming shortened V by 5 bases and J by 1 base, and 6 bases separated the two germline ends. The CDR3 is 12 amino acids. DNA of the CDR3: TGCAGCGTTTATCGTTCCTACAATGAGCAGTTCTTC. It specifies CSVYRSYNEQFF.

The chain is built from TRBV2 and TRBJ2-7; D remains unclear. The CDR3 spans 13 residues. Per the germline V gene, CDR1 is SNHLY and CDR2 is FYNNEI. V lost 3 bases and J lost 1, with 7 bases in between. CDR3 DNA: TGTGCCAGCAGTGAGTCGCTTTCCTACGAGCAGTACTTC. Protein: CASSESLSYEQYF.

The chain uses TRBV7-6 and TRBJ2-5; 11 bases match TRBD2. The CDR3 runs to 15 residues. V gave up 5 bases and J gave up 4 bases; unmatched junction bases: 6. Germline V gene lookup returns CDR1 SGHVS and CDR2 FNYEAQ. The CDR3 region has the DNA TGTGCCAGCAGCAATAGCGGGAGGGGAGCAGAGACCCAGTACTTC. This translates into CASSNSGRGAETQYF.

J is TRBJ2-2 and V is TRBV30, with a possible D match to TRBD2 (6 bases). V was pared by 2 bases and J by 6 bases, with 10 bases between. The CDR3 has 13 amino acids. Germline V gene data show CDR1 as GTSNPN and CDR2 as SVGIG (reference sequence). CDR3 loop: CAWSPGGPGELFF. The CDR3, as DNA: TGTGCCTGGAGTCCCGGGGGTCCCGGGGAGCTGTTTTTT.

The chain has TRBV7-6 and TRBJ1-2; 11 positions match TRBD1. The germline CDR1 and CDR2 sequences are SGHVS and FNYEAQ. The length of the CDR3 is 12 residues. The V and J ends lost 10 bases and 7 bases, in that order; junction bases with no gene match: 5. CDR3 loop: CATGQGATGYTF. Here the CDR3 DNA reads TGTGCCACCGGACAGGGGGCGACTGGCTACACCTTC. The variable domain in full, completed from reference TRBV7-6 and TRBJ1-2, reads GAGVSQSPRYKVTKRGQDVALRCDPISGHVSLYWYRQALGQGPEFLTYFNYEAQQDKSGLPNDRFSAERPEGSISTLTIQRTEQRDSAMYRCATGQGATGYTFGSGTRLTVV.

The chain employs TRBV4-3 and TRBJ1-2, with 10 bases fitting TRBD1. With V trimmed by 4 bases and J by 2 bases, 4 bases remained unmatched. The germline gives CDR1 LGHNA, CDR2 YSLEER. The length of the CDR3 is 15 residues. The CDR3 is CASSRGTGENYGYTF. CDR3 DNA: TGCGCCAGCAGCCGGGGGACAGGGGAAAACTATGGCTACACCTTC.

The rearrangement uses TRBV4-3 and TRBJ1-3; possible D gene TRBD1, 6 bases. The CDR3 extends over 18 amino acids. Germline CDR1 is LGHNA and CDR2 is YSLEER. Trimming pared 0 bases from V and 0 bases from J, leaving 15 bases between. The CDR3 loop is CASSQEPAGGNSGNTIYF. The CDR3 DNA is TGCGCCAGCAGCCAAGAGCCGGCCGGGGGCAACTCTGGAAACACCATATATTTT.

This clone was seen many times. The rearrangement uses TRBV7-2 and TRBJ2-1, with TRBD2 matching over 8 bases. This CDR3 comprises 15 residues. The V gene's germline CDR1 is SGHTA and CDR2 FQGNSA. J lost 7 bases, V lost 2 bases, and 7 bases had no gene match. The CDR3 DNA sequence: TGTGCCAGCAGCTTATTTCCGGGAGGGTTGAATGAGCAGTTCTTC. It encodes CASSLFPGGLNEQFF.

This chain's CDR3 is CASSARGHEQYF. CDR3 nucleotides: TGCGCCAGCAGTGCCAGGGGCCACGAGCAGTACTTC. The chain has TRBV10-1 and TRBJ2-7, with D perhaps matching TRBD1 (6 bases). V was clipped by 4 bases and J by 5 bases, with 9 bases between them. CDR1 and CDR2 (germline): WNHNN, SYGVQD (reference sequence). CDR3 size: 12 residues.

The chain combines TRBV10-3 with TRBJ1-5, with 9 bases aligning to TRBD1. V gave up 6 bases and J gave up 1 base; unmatched junction bases: 4. The CDR3 loop spans 15 amino acids. Germline V gene sequence: CDR1 ENHRY, CDR2 SYGVKD. The CDR3 sequence is CAISGDRESNQPQHF. The CDR3, as DNA: TGTGCCATCAGCGGGGACAGGGAAAGCAATCAGCCCCAGCATTTT.

V usage is TRBV6-6 and J usage is TRBJ1-1; maybe TRBD1 (6 bases). Between the trimmed V and J ends, which lost 7 bases and 5 bases, there was a span of 11 bases. CDR1 and CDR2 (germline): MNHNY, SVGAGI (reference sequence). The CDR3 is 12 residues long. In nucleotides, the CDR3 is TGTGCCAGCATGTTCCAGGGGACTGAAGCTTTCTTT. Encoded protein: CASMFQGTEAFF.

V and J are TRBV4-2 and TRBJ2-2; 10 nucleotides match TRBD2. V lost 4 bases to trimming and J lost 6 bases; unmatched junction nucleotides: 8. The CDR3 runs to 16 residues. The V gene's germline CDR1 is LGHNA and CDR2 YNFKEQ. CDR3 sequence: CASSPRGGLAAGELFF. CDR3 in DNA: TGTGCCAGCAGCCCAAGGGGTGGACTAGCGGCCGGGGAGCTGTTTTTT.

J is TRBJ1-1 and V is TRBV2, with TRBD1 matching over 7 bases. CDR3 length equals 16 residues. V trimming: 5 bases; J trimming: 0 bases; junction bases outside the gene matches: 9. Germline values: CDR1 SNHLY, CDR2 FYNNEI. The DNA of the CDR3 is TGTGCCAGCAGTCTCAGAGGGGGCAAGTTGAACACTGAAGCTTTCTTT. This sequence encodes CASSLRGGKLNTEAFF.

The V call is TRBV7-2, the J call TRBJ1-3, with D tentatively TRBD1 (5 bases). Trimming pared 1 base from V and 1 base from J, leaving 11 bases between. Germline CDR1 and CDR2: SGHTA and FQGNSA. CDR3 length: 16 amino acids. CDR3 protein: CASSLVGGTSGNTIYF. In nucleotides, the CDR3 is TGTGCCAGCAGCTTAGTCGGGGGTACTTCTGGAAACACCATATATTTT.